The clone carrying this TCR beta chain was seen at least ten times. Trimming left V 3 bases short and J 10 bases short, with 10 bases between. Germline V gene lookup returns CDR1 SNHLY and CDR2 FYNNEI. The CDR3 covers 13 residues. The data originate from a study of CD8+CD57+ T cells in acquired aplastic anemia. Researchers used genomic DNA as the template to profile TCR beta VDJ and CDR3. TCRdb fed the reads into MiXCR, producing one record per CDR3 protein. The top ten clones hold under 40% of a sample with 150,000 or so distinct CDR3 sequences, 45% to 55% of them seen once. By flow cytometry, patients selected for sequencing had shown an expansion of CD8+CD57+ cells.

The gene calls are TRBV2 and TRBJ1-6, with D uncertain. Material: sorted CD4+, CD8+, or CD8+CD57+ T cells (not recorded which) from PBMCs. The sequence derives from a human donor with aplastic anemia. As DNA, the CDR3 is TGTGCCAGCAGTGAGACTTTTCAATCACCCCTCCACTTT. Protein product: CASSETFQSPLHF. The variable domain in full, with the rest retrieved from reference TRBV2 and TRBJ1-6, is EPEVTQTPSHQVTQMGQEVILRCVPISNHLYFYWYRQILGQKVEFLVSFYNNEISEKSEIFDDQFSVERPDGSNFTLKIRSTKLEDSAMYFCASSETFQSPLHFGNGTRLTVT.